One and the same sample provided the 2 T cell receptor beta chains below, sequenced in a study of blood T cell repertoires in COVID-19. The protocol was immunoSEQ multiplex PCR, while the TCRdb copy is restricted to in-frame clones and leaves out a portion. The table shows about 35,000 clones, with around 80% occurring only once. Material for sequencing was peripheral blood. Receptor source: an older man with active or convalescent COVID-19.

This clone was detected a few times. J is TRBJ1-1 and V is TRBV4-3; 8 nucleotides agree with TRBD1. Germline lookup yields CDR1 LGHNA and CDR2 YSLEER. With 3 bases clipped from V and 5 bases from J, the junction kept 11 bases outside the gene matches. There are 16 residues in the CDR3. As DNA, the CDR3 is TGCGCCAGCAGCCAGGGGACAGGTCCTCTGGGTACTGAAGCTTTCTTT. It codes for CASSQGTGPLGTEAFF.

J is TRBJ2-1 and V is TRBV9; the D is unclear. Deletions cut 0 bases from V and 6 bases from J, with 10 bases between. The CDR3 loop spans 14 amino acids. Germline V gene sequence: CDR1 SGDLS, CDR2 YYNGEE. The CDR3 reads CASSVGVSGNEQFF. CDR3 coding DNA: TGTGCCAGCAGCGTAGGGGTCTCGGGCAATGAGCAGTTCTTC.